The 2 T cell receptor beta chains below all came from one sample that was sequenced in a study of shared clonotypes between healthy human individuals. Clones were sequenced by immunoSEQ multiplex PCR, and TCRdb holds only the in-frame ones, with some missing. Here the sample spans more than 2 million clones, 90% to 97% being singletons. The sample was naive CD4+ T cells sorted from blood. Subset specified: CD45RA+ positively selected. These TCRs come from a young man in good health.

The CDR3 loop is CASSPGSSNQPQHF. The CDR3 DNA sequence: TGTGCCAGCAGCCCAGGGTCCAGCAATCAGCCCCAGCATTTT. The chain links TRBV6-5 to TRBJ1-5; perhaps TRBD1 as D (5 bases). Trimming took 6 bases from V and 1 from J, leaving 10 bases between them. The CDR3 extends over 14 amino acids. Germline-derived CDR1 and CDR2 are MNHEY and SVGAGI.

The chain carries TRBV2 and TRBJ1-5; a possible D gene is TRBD1 (5 bases). The CDR3 is 18 residues long. CDR1 and CDR2 (germline): SNHLY, FYNNEI. V dropped 0 bases and J dropped 5 bases, with 20 bases sitting between them. The CDR3 is CASSEALGGGRAHQPQHF. DNA of the CDR3: TGTGCCAGCAGTGAAGCGCTTGGGGGAGGACGGGCCCATCAGCCCCAGCATTTT.